These 27 T cell receptor beta chains came from one sample sequenced in a study of glioma-infiltrating T cells. TCR alpha and beta CDR3 regions were amplified from RNA using iRepertoire nested multiplex PCR. Each CDR3 protein is one row after TCRdb ran MiXCR on the multiplex PCR reads. The sample has about 93,000 distinct CDR3 sequences; around 40% are singletons. The sample taken for sequencing was glioma tissue, nonneoplastic brain tissue, or PBMCs (not recorded which). All receptors derive from a human donor with low-grade glioma or glioblastoma, undergoing nonglioma brain surgery, or in good health (not recorded which).

Ten or more counts support this clonotype. This chain joins TRBV5-1 and TRBJ1-1, with 7 bases identical to TRBD1. CDR1 and CDR2 from the germline V gene are SGHRS and YFSETQ. There are 14 residues in the CDR3. The J segment lost 7 bases and the V segment lost 0 bases, leaving 6 bases of the junction unmatched. The CDR3 sequence: CASSLARGQNEAFF. The CDR3, as DNA: TGCGCCAGCAGCTTGGCGAGGGGGCAAAATGAAGCTTTCTTT.

Concerning this clonotype: At one of its ends the junction is not consistent with the germline gene, which may arise from a read error. This chain links TRBV29-1 with TRBJ1-1; D remains unclear. Germline V gene lookup returns CDR1 SQVTM and CDR2 ANQGSEA. The CDR3 has 13 residues. This CDR3 reads CSVARHENTKAFF. CDR3 DNA: TGCAGCGTTGCCCGACATGAGAACACTAAAGCCTTCTTT.

This clonotype was counted many times. J is TRBJ2-1 and V is TRBV12-3 or TRBV12-4, with TRBD2 matching 9 bases. This CDR3 is 14 amino acids long. V trimming: 3 bases; J trimming: 10 bases; junction bases outside the gene matches: 7. The CDR3, as DNA: TGTGCCAGCAGTTTCGCGGGGGGGCCGGGGGAGCAGTTCTTC. Its translation: CASSFAGGPGEQFF.

Ten or more counts support this clonotype. This chain links TRBV7-9 with TRBJ1-2; D is undetermined. Germline loops: CDR1 SEHNR, CDR2 FQNEAQ (reference sequence). This CDR3 spans 12 amino acids. Deletions cut 1 base from V and 6 bases from J, with 6 bases between. As DNA, the CDR3 is TGTGCCAGCAGCTTAGGGACCGATGGCTACACCTTC. Its translation: CASSLGTDGYTF.

This clonotype was recorded many times. The genes are TRBV12-3 or TRBV12-4 and TRBJ2-2, with 12 positions matching TRBD1. The CDR3 consists of 16 residues. J was trimmed by 5 bases and V by 1 base; bases with no gene match: 2. The CDR3 nucleotides are TGTGCCAGCAGTTTAGGGGGACAGGGGGCGACCGGGGAGCTGTTTTTT. This translates into CASSLGGQGATGELFF.

This clonotype was found many times. The chain combines TRBV6-4 with TRBJ1-1, with unresolved D. The CDR3 consists of 14 residues. In germline, CDR1 is MRHNA, CDR2 SNTAGT. V was cut by 1 base and J by 1 base, with 7 bases left in between. The CDR3 DNA reads as TGTGCCAGCAGTGACTACAGCTGGAACACTGAAGCTTTCTTT. Its protein product is CASSDYSWNTEAFF.

On this clonotype: An end of the junction differs from the germline gene, which may be a read error. This chain joins TRBV6-5 and TRBJ1-2; no firm D call. In germline, CDR1 is MNHEY, CDR2 SVGAGI. This CDR3 has 13 amino acids. Written as DNA, the CDR3 is TGTGCCAGCAGTGAGACGGCTAGGTATGGCTACGCCTTC. Its protein product is CASSETARYGYAF.

This clonotype occurred many times. V and J are TRBV2 and TRBJ2-6, with D unclear. CDR3 size: 13 residues. Germline assignment: CDR1 SNHLY and CDR2 FYNNEI. V lost 2 bases, J lost 1 base, and 0 bases lay in between. DNA of the CDR3: TGTGCCAGCAGTGAATCTGGGGCCAACGTCCTGACTTTC. It is translated as CASSESGANVLTF.

In its sample, this clonotype was seen many times. The V gene is TRBV6-1, the J gene TRBJ2-1, with D tentatively TRBD1 (6 bases). The CDR3 extends over 14 amino acids. V lost 6 bases to trimming and J lost 10 bases, with 19 bases between them. CDR1 and CDR2 (germline): MNHNS, SASEGT. The DNA for the CDR3 is TGTGCCAGCAGAATCGACAGGATGTCTGGAGAGCAGTTCTTC. Its protein product is CASRIDRMSGEQFF.

There are many counts of this clonotype. The V gene is TRBV19, the J gene TRBJ1-2, with D tentatively TRBD1 (5 bases). This CDR3 comprises 14 residues. Trimming shortened V by 5 bases and J by 8 bases, and 18 bases separated the two germline ends. Germline CDR1 reads LNHDA; CDR2 reads SQIVND (reference sequence). The CDR3 sequence is CASSSGTELGGYTF. The CDR3 region has the DNA TGTGCCAGTAGTTCCGGGACGGAGCTAGGAGGCTACACCTTC.

Regarding this clonotype: A single base separates this from a much larger clone, so it may be a read error. J is TRBJ2-1 and V is TRBV29-1; TRBD2 aligns across 8 bases. Germline V gene sequence: CDR1 SQVTM, CDR2 ANQGSEA. The CDR3 totals 14 residues. CDR3 nucleotide sequence: TGCAGCGTTGATCCTTCGGGGGGGGGCAATGAGAAGTTCTTC. It encodes CSVDPSGGGNEKFF.

This clonotype has ten or more counts. The rearrangement links TRBV5-1 to TRBJ2-7; 8 bases map to TRBD1. Germline assignment: CDR1 SGHRS and CDR2 YFSETQ. V shed 0 bases and J 0 bases; nucleotides not matched to a gene: 2. This CDR3 contains 15 residues. The CDR3 protein is CASSLDRGSSYEQYF. CDR3 DNA: TGCGCCAGCAGCTTGGACAGGGGGAGCTCCTACGAGCAGTACTTC. Looking up the rest from reference TRBV5-1 and TRBJ2-7 gives the full variable domain: KAGVTQTPRYLIKTRGQQVTLSCSPISGHRSVSWYQQTPGQGLQFLFEYFSETQRNKGNFPGRFSGRQFSNSRSEMNVSTLELGDSALYLCASSLDRGSSYEQYFGPGTRLTVT.

The chain recombines TRBV18 with TRBJ2-5; no definite D call. Germline V gives CDR1 KGHSH, CDR2 LQKENI. Trimming pared 2 bases from V and 4 bases from J, leaving 8 bases between. The CDR3 spans 13 residues. CDR3 nucleotide sequence: TGTGCCAGCTCACCAGGTCTGAGAGAGACCCAGTACTTC. Translated, it gives CASSPGLRETQYF.

This clonotype was seen ten or more times. This chain uses TRBV6-1 with TRBJ1-5, with D perhaps TRBD1 (6 bases). V was pared by 0 bases and J by 0 bases, with 6 bases between. Germline-derived CDR1 and CDR2 are MNHNS and SASEGT. This CDR3 region has 15 residues. The CDR3 DNA reads TGTGCCAGCAGTGAAGCAGGGGGTAGCAATCAGCCCCAGCATTTT. Translated: CASSEAGGSNQPQHF.

In its sample, this clonotype was seen many times. The chain joins TRBV6-1 to TRBJ2-5; D not resolved. Germline V gene sequence: CDR1 MNHNS, CDR2 SASEGT. Trimming removed 6 bases from V and 5 bases from J, with 13 bases in between. The CDR3 loop spans 13 amino acids. The CDR3 region has the DNA TGTGCCAGCAGGGCACAGAGGCGGGAGACCCAGTACTTC. Translated: CASRAQRRETQYF.

The CDR3 DNA sequence: TGTGTCGGACTAGCGGCCACCGGGGAGCTGTTTTTT. Amino acid sequence: CVGLAATGELFF. This chain joins TRBV2 and TRBJ2-2; 10 bases agree with TRBD2. Germline-derived CDR1 and CDR2 are SNHLY and FYNNEI. This CDR3 spans 12 amino acids.

This clonotype was observed once. This rearrangement joins TRBV27 to TRBJ1-1; the match to TRBD1 covers 7 bases. V dropped 8 bases and J dropped 1; count of bases not matched to a gene: 13. Germline V CDR1 and CDR2: MNHEY, SMNVEV (reference sequence). CDR3 size: 16 residues. The CDR3 DNA is TGTGCCAGCGGGAGAGGGGGCACCGGGGAGAACACTGAAGCTTTCTTT. Its protein is CASGRGGTGENTEAFF.

This clonotype was detected ten times or more. The V and J genes are TRBV5-4 and TRBJ2-7; D call uncertain. CDR3 length equals 13 residues. V dropped 0 bases and J dropped 0 bases, with 4 bases sitting between them. Germline V gene data show CDR1 as SGHNT and CDR2 as YYREEE (reference sequence). For the CDR3, the DNA is TGTGCCAGCAGCTTGGTGAACTCCTACGAGCAGTACTTC. Translation gives CASSLVNSYEQYF.

As regards this clonotype: A clone one base away is much larger, so this may be a read error. The gene calls are TRBV4-2 and TRBJ2-6; a weak D match, TRBD1 (5 bases). This CDR3 comprises 15 residues. Germline CDR1 and CDR2: LGHNA and YNFKEQ. CDR3 DNA: TGTGCCAGCAGCCGAGACAGCTCTAGGGCCAACGTCCTGACTTTC. This codes for CASSRDSSRANVLTF.

This clonotype was recorded many times. The genes are TRBV27 and TRBJ2-7; TRBD1 matches 10 bases. Germline V gene data show CDR1 as MNHEY and CDR2 as SMNVEV (reference sequence). The CDR3 has 13 residues. Losses at the gene ends were 6 bases for V and 3 bases for J; bases not matched to a gene: 2. CDR3 in DNA: TGTGCCAGCAGGGGGACAGGGGACTACGAGCAGTACTTC. Protein product: CASRGTGDYEQYF.

The table lists this clonotype with many counts. This sequence joins TRBV29-1 and TRBJ1-2; D is unclear. The CDR3 is made up of 12 amino acids. Per the germline V gene, CDR1 is SQVTM and CDR2 is ANQGSEA. Trimming pared 4 bases from V and 4 bases from J, leaving 10 bases between. The chain's CDR3 is CSVVTEFYGYTF. DNA for the CDR3: TGCAGCGTTGTAACGGAATTCTATGGCTACACCTTC.

A word on this clonotype: One junction end does not reproduce the germline sequence, and a read error may be involved. The chain links TRBV28 to TRBJ2-1; D unresolved. The CDR3 covers 12 residues. The germline CDR1 and CDR2 sequences are MDHEN and SYDVKM. The CDR3 nucleotides are TGTGCCAGCAGTTCCTCCTACTATGAGCAGTTCTTC. Protein sequence: CASSSSYYEQFF.

About this clonotype itself: A much larger clone lies a single base off, so this may be a read error. The chain carries TRBV9 and TRBJ1-1; D gene ambiguous. CDR1 SGDLS and CDR2 YYNGEE come from the germline V gene. Trimming removed 4 bases at V and 6 bases at J, with 16 bases between. CDR3 size: 14 residues. This CDR3 reads CASSLATDRAEAFF. CDR3 nucleotide sequence: TGTGCCAGCAGCTTAGCCACCGATCGGGCTGAAGCTTTCTTT.

In the case of this clonotype: Possible read error: a much larger clone is one base away. V usage is TRBV2 and J usage is TRBJ2-1; 9 bases are a match to TRBD2. CDR1 and CDR2 (germline): SNHLY, FYNNEI. The CDR3 is 14 amino acids. V trimming: 0 bases; J trimming: 15 bases; junction bases outside the gene matches: 9. The CDR3 sequence: CASSEAGTSSLRFF. CDR3 sequence (DNA): TGTGCCAGCAGTGAAGCCGGGACTAGCTCCTTGAGGTTCTTC.

This clonotype was counted many times. The chain joins TRBV24-1 to TRBJ2-3; 7 bases map to TRBD1. This CDR3 is 15 amino acids long. Trimming removed 3 bases from V and 3 bases from J; junction bases left unmatched: 5. The germline V gene encodes CDR1 KGHDR and CDR2 SFDVKD. In DNA, the CDR3 is TGTGCCACCAGTGATCGGACAGGCGGAACAGATACGCAGTATTTT. Translated: CATSDRTGGTDTQYF.

The rearrangement links TRBV28 to TRBJ1-5; the match to TRBD1 covers 8 bases. There are 14 residues in the CDR3. V trimming: 4 bases; J trimming: 5 bases; junction bases outside the gene matches: 4. Germline V CDR1 and CDR2: MDHEN, SYDVKM. The CDR3 DNA follows: TGTGCCAGCAGTTGGACAGGGTTTGATCAGCCCCAGCATTTT. Its protein is CASSWTGFDQPQHF.

With regard to this clonotype: A much larger clonotype is one base distant, so this may be a read error. The rearrangement joins TRBV5-4 to TRBJ1-6, with D tentatively TRBD1 (5 bases). Germline values: CDR1 SGHNT, CDR2 YYREEE (reference sequence). The CDR3 sequence is 17 residues long. CDR3 nucleotide sequence: TGTGCCGGCAGCTTAGGAGGGACTAGCTCCTATAATTCACCCCTCCACTTT. Amino acid sequence: CAGSLGGTSSYNSPLHF. Complete variable domain (other parts from reference TRBV5-4 and TRBJ1-6): ETGVTQSPTHLIKTRGQQVTLRCSSQSGHNTVSWYQQALGQGPQFIFQYYREEENGRGNFPPRFSGLQFPNYSSELNVNALELDDSALYLCAGSLGGTSSYNSPLHFGNGTRLTVT.